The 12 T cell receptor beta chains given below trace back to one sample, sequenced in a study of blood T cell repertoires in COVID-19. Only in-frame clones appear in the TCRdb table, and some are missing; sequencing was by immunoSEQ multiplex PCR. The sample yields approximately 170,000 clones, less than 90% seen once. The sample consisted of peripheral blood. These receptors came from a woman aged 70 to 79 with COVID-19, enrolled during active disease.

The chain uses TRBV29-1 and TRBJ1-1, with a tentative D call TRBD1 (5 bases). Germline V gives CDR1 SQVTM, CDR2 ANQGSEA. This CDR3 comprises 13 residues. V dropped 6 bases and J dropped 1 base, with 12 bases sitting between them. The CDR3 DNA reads TGCAGCGTAGCAAGTACAGGGAACACTGAAGCTTTCTTT. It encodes CSVASTGNTEAFF.

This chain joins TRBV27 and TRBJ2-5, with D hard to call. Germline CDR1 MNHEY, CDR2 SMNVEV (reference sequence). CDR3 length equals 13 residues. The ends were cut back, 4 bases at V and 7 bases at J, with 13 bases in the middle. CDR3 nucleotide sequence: TGTGCCAGCAGTTATCTCAGTGGCGGGACCCAGTACTTC. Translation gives CASSYLSGGTQYF.

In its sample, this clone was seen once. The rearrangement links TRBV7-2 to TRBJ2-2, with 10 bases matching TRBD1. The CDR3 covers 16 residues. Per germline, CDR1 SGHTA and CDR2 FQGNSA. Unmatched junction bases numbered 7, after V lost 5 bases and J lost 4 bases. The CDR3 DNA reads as TGTGCCAGCAGCCTCCGACAGGGGGCGACCACCGGGGAGCTGTTTTTT. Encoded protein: CASSLRQGATTGELFF.

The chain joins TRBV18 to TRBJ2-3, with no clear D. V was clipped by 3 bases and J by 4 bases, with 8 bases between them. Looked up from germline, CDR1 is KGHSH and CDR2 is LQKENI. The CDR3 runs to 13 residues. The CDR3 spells CASSPLRSDTQYF. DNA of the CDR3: TGTGCCAGCTCACCCCTACGGTCAGATACGCAGTATTTT.

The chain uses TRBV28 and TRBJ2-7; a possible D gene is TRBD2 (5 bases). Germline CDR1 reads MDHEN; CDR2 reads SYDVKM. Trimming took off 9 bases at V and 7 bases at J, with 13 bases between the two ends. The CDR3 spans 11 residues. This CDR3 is CASFTRGEQYF. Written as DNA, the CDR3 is TGTGCCAGTTTCACCAGAGGGGAGCAGTACTTC.

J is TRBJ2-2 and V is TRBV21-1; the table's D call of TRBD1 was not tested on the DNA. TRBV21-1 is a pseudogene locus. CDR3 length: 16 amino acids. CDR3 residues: CASSKGEKGVTSELFF. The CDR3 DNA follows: TGTGCCAGCAGCAAAGGTGAAAAGGGGGTCACCTCGGAGCTGTTTTTT.

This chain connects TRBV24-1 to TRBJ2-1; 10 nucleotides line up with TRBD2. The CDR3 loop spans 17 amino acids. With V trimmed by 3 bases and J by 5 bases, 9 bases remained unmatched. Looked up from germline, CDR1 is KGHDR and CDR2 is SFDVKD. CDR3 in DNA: TGTGCCACCAGTGATCCTAACCTAGCGGGAGTTAACAATGAGCAGTTCTTC. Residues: CATSDPNLAGVNNEQFF.

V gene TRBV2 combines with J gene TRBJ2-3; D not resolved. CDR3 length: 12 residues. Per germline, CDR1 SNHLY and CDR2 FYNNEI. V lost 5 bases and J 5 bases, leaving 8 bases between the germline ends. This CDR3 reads CASSYTGDTQYF. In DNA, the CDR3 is TGTGCCAGCAGTTATACTGGAGATACGCAGTATTTT.

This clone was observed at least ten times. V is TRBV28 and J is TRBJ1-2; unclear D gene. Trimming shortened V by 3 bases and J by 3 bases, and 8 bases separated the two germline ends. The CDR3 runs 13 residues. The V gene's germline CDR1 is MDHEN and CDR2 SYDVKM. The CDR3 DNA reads TGTGCCAGCAGTTTCCCCCCTTACTATGGCTACACCTTC. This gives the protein CASSFPPYYGYTF.

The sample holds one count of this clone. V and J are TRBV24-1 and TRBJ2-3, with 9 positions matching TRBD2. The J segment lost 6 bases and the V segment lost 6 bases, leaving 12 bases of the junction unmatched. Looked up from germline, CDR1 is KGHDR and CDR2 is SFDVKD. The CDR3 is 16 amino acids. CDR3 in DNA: TGTGCCACCAGTTCTTCTGGGACTAGCAAAAGGGATACGCAGTATTTT. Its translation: CATSSSGTSKRDTQYF.

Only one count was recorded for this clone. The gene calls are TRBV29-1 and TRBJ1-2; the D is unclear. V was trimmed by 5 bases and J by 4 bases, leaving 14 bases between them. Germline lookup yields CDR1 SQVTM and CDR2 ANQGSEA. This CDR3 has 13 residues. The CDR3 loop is CSVRKSGGYGYTF. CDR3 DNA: TGCAGCGTTCGCAAAAGTGGAGGCTATGGCTACACCTTC.

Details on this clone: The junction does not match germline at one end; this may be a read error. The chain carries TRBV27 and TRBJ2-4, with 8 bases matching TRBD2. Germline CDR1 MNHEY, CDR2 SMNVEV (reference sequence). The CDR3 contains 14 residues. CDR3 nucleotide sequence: TGTGCCAGCAACACCCGGGGGGGGCGCTCCCCAACCCACTTC. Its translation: CASNTRGGRSPTHF.